A selection of T cell receptor beta chains follows, all from one sample in a study of cytomegalovirus exposure and HLA in healthy donors. Produced via immunoSEQ multiplex PCR; TCRdb's table is partial and in-frame only. The sample includes roughly 150,000 clones, approximately 60% seen only once; the top ten take 1.5% to 2%. The material sequenced was PBMCs. These receptors originate from a human donor in good health. CDR3s include the opening cysteine and the closing phenylalanine or tryptophan. Fields, in order: V gene, clone size, D gene, CDR3 length, J gene, CDR3 protein, CDR3 DNA. The D gene is left open where the match is weak. Clone size is not always given. Where it is, it says once, few, many or a class for expanded clones.

v_gene: TRBV28; abundance: NA; d_gene: TRBD1; len: 15; j_gene: TRBJ2-7; CDR3aa: CASSFGGQGTYEQYF; CDR3nt: TGTGCCAGCAGTTTTGGCGGACAGGGGACCTACGAGCAGTACTTC
v_gene: TRBV27; abundance: NA; d_gene: NA; len: 14; j_gene: TRBJ2-2; CDR3aa: CASSLPDRTGELFF; CDR3nt: TGTGCCAGCAGTTTGCCGGACAGAACCGGGGAGCTGTTTTTT
v_gene: TRBV14; abundance: NA; d_gene: TRBD1; len: 17; j_gene: TRBJ2-6; CDR3aa: CASSQGTGVAGANVLTF; CDR3nt: TGTGCCAGCAGCCAGGGGACAGGGGTTGCTGGGGCCAACGTCCTGACTTTC
v_gene: TRBV4-3; abundance: NA; d_gene: NA; len: 15; j_gene: TRBJ2-5; CDR3aa: CASSQDRYRAGTQYF; CDR3nt: TGCGCCAGCAGCCAAGATCGGTACAGGGCAGGGACCCAGTACTTC
v_gene: TRBV11-2; abundance: once; d_gene: TRBD2; len: 15; j_gene: TRBJ2-1; CDR3aa: CASSLRTSGSDEQFF; CDR3nt: TGTGCCAGCAGCTTAAGGACTAGCGGGAGTGATGAGCAGTTCTTC
v_gene: TRBV5-1; abundance: NA; d_gene: TRBD1; len: 14; j_gene: TRBJ2-5; CDR3aa: CASSMGQGEETQYF; CDR3nt: TGCGCCAGCAGCATGGGACAGGGTGAAGAGACCCAGTACTTC
v_gene: TRBV5-1; abundance: NA; d_gene: TRBD1; len: 16; j_gene: TRBJ1-4; CDR3aa: CASSGGTGGAGEKLFF; CDR3nt: TGCGCCAGCAGCGGCGGAACAGGGGGCGCCGGCGAAAAACTGTTTTTT
v_gene: TRBV28; abundance: NA; d_gene: TRBD1; len: 14; j_gene: TRBJ2-1; CDR3aa: CASSFIQGANEQFF; CDR3nt: TGTGCCAGCAGTTTCATCCAGGGGGCGAATGAGCAGTTCTTC
v_gene: TRBV6-6; abundance: few; d_gene: NA; len: 13; j_gene: TRBJ2-7; CDR3aa: CASSSTGSYEQYF; CDR3nt: TGTGCCAGCAGTTCCACAGGCTCCTACGAGCAGTACTTC
v_gene: TRBV6-1; abundance: NA; d_gene: NA; len: 17; j_gene: TRBJ2-2; CDR3aa: CASSEARLIANTGELFF; CDR3nt: TGTGCCAGCAGTGAAGCACGACTGATAGCGAACACCGGGGAGCTGTTTTTT
v_gene: TRBV11-2; abundance: NA; d_gene: NA; len: 15; j_gene: TRBJ2-1; CDR3aa: CASSSQVSSYNEQFF; CDR3nt: TGTGCCAGCAGCTCACAGGTGAGCTCCTACAATGAGCAGTTCTTC
v_gene: TRBV5-1; abundance: NA; d_gene: NA; len: 14; j_gene: TRBJ1-5; CDR3aa: CASSLDGNRQPQHF; CDR3nt: TGCGCCAGCAGCTTGGACGGGAATCGGCAGCCCCAGCATTTT
v_gene: TRBV19; abundance: NA; d_gene: NA; len: 13; j_gene: TRBJ2-1; CDR3aa: CASSPGGGDEQFF; CDR3nt: TGTGCCAGTAGTCCCGGAGGTGGGGATGAGCAGTTCTTC
v_gene: TRBV5-1; abundance: NA; d_gene: NA; len: 15; j_gene: TRBJ2-3; CDR3aa: CASSLAATRADTQYF; CDR3nt: TGCGCCAGCAGCTTGGCCGCTACCCGGGCAGATACGCAGTATTTT
v_gene: TRBV27; abundance: NA; d_gene: NA; len: 16; j_gene: TRBJ2-7; CDR3aa: CASSSISSASSYEQYF; CDR3nt: TGTGCCAGCAGCTCGATCAGTAGCGCGAGCTCCTACGAGCAGTACTTC
v_gene: TRBV19; abundance: NA; d_gene: NA; len: 14; j_gene: TRBJ2-5; CDR3aa: CASSIRDTRETQYF; CDR3nt: TGTGCCAGTAGTATACGGGACACACGAGAGACCCAGTACTTC
v_gene: TRBV2; abundance: NA; d_gene: NA; len: 17; j_gene: TRBJ2-5; CDR3aa: CASTFGVSGGAKETQYF; CDR3nt: TGTGCCAGCACCTTCGGGGTATCGGGGGGCGCGAAAGAGACCCAGTACTTC
v_gene: TRBV5-1; abundance: NA; d_gene: NA; len: 13; j_gene: TRBJ1-1; CDR3aa: CASSLEGGTEAFF; CDR3nt: TGCGCCAGCAGCTTGGAGGGAGGCACTGAAGCTTTCTTT
v_gene: TRBV5-8; abundance: NA; d_gene: TRBD1; len: 14; j_gene: TRBJ2-5; CDR3aa: CASSPHRGTEAQYF; CDR3nt: TGTGCCAGCAGTCCTCACAGGGGTACAGAGGCCCAGTACTTC
v_gene: TRBV4-2; abundance: few; d_gene: NA; len: 13; j_gene: TRBJ2-7; CDR3aa: CASSQEGAHEQYF; CDR3nt: TGTGCCAGCAGCCAAGAAGGGGCGCACGAGCAGTACTTC
v_gene: TRBV15; abundance: NA; d_gene: NA; len: 14; j_gene: TRBJ2-2; CDR3aa: CATSPGEVTGELFF; CDR3nt: TGTGCCACCAGCCCGGGAGAGGTCACCGGGGAGCTGTTTTTT
v_gene: TRBV28; abundance: once; d_gene: NA; len: 12; j_gene: TRBJ2-1; CDR3aa: CASSLLTDEQFF; CDR3nt: TGTGCCAGCAGTCTCCTGACAGATGAGCAGTTCTTC
v_gene: TRBV9; abundance: NA; d_gene: TRBD1; len: 16; j_gene: TRBJ1-2; CDR3aa: CASSVVEGARDYGYTF; CDR3nt: TGTGCCAGCAGCGTAGTAGAGGGGGCGCGGGACTATGGCTACACCTTC
v_gene: TRBV11-2; abundance: NA; d_gene: TRBD2; len: 15; j_gene: TRBJ2-7; CDR3aa: CASTLSLAGAPEQYF; CDR3nt: TGTGCCAGCACCCTCTCTCTAGCGGGAGCGCCCGAGCAGTACTTC